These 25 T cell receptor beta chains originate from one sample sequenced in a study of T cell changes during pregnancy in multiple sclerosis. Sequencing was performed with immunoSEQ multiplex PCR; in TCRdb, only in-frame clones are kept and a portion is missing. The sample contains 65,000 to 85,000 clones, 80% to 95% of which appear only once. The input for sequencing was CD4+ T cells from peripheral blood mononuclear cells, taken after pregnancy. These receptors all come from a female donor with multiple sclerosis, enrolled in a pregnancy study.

CDR3 amino acids: CASSLAEVSTEQFF. The CDR3, as DNA: TGTGCCAGCAGCTTAGCCGAGGTGTCAACTGAGCAGTTCTTC. J is TRBJ2-1 and V is TRBV11-3; D ambiguous. Trimming stripped 1 base from V and 9 bases from J, with 13 bases between. Germline V gene lookup returns CDR1 SGHNT and CDR2 YENEEA. The CDR3 sequence is 14 residues long.

CDR3: CASSLTGTGSEAFF. The CDR3 DNA sequence: TGTGCCAGCAGCTTAACCGGGACAGGGTCTGAAGCTTTCTTT. V usage is TRBV7-9 and J usage is TRBJ1-1, with 9 bases matching TRBD1. This CDR3 is 14 amino acids long. Germline assignment: CDR1 SEHNR and CDR2 FQNEAQ (reference sequence). With V trimmed by 2 bases and J by 6 bases, 4 bases remained unmatched.

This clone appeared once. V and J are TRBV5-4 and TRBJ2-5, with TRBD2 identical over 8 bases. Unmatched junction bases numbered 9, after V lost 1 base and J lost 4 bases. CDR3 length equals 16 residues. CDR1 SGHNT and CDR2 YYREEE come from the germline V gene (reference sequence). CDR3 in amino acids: CASSLNLGLAPETQYF. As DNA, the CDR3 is TGTGCCAGCAGCTTGAACCTCGGACTAGCCCCAGAGACCCAGTACTTC.

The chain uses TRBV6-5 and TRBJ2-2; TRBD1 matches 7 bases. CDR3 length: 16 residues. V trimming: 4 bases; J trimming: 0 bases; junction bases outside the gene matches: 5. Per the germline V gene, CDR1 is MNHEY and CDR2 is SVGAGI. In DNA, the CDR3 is TGTGCCAGCAGTTGGCTTCAGGGGGCGAACACCGGGGAGCTGTTTTTT. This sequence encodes CASSWLQGANTGELFF.

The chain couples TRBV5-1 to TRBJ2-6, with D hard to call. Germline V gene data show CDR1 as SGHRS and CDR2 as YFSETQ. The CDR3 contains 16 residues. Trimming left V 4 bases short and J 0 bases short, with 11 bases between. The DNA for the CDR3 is TGCGCCAGCAGCCAGTCATTCAGCTCTGGGGCCAACGTCCTGACTTTC. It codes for CASSQSFSSGANVLTF.

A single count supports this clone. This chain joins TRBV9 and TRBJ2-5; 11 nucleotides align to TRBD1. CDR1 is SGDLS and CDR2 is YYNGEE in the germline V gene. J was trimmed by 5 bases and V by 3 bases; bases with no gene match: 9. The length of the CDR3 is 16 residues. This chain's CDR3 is CASSAAGTGGRETQYF. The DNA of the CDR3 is TGTGCCAGCAGCGCAGCCGGGACAGGGGGGAGGGAGACCCAGTACTTC.

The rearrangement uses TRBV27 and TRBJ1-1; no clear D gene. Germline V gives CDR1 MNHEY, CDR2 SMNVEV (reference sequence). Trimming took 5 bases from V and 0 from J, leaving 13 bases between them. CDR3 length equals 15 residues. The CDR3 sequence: CASSPWVGMNTEAFF. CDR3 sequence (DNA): TGTGCCAGCAGTCCGTGGGTGGGCATGAACACTGAAGCTTTCTTT.

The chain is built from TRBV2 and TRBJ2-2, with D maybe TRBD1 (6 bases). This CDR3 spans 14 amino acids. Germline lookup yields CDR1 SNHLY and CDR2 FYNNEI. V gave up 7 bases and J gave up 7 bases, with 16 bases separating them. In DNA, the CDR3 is TGTGCCAGCAACGTTAGAGGGGGAGACGGGGAGCTGTTTTTT. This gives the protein CASNVRGGDGELFF.

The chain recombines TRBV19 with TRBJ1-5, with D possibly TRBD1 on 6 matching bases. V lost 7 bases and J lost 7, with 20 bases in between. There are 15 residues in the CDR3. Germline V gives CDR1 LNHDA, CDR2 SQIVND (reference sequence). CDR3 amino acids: CASTDPDSPRQPQHF. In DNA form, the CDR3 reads TGTGCCAGTACCGATCCGGACAGCCCAAGGCAGCCCCAGCATTTT.

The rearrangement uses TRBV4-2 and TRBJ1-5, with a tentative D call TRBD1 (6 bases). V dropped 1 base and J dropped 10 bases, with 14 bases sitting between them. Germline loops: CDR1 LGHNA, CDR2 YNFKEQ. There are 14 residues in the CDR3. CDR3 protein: CASSQGGPSLPQHF. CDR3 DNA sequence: TGTGCCAGCAGCCAAGGGGGGCCCTCGCTACCCCAGCATTTT.

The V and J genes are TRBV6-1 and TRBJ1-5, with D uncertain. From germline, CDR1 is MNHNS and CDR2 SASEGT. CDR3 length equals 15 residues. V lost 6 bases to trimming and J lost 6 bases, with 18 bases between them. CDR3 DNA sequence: TGTGCCAGCAGCGAGCGGGTGGCGCGCCGTCAGCCCCAGCATTTT. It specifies CASSERVARRQPQHF.

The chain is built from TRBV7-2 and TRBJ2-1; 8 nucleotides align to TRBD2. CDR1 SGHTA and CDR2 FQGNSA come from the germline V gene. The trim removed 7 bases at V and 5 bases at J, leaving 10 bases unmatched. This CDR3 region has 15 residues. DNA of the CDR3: TGTGCCAGCATCTCTAGCGGGTTGAGGGACAATGAGCAGTTCTTC. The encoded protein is CASISSGLRDNEQFF.

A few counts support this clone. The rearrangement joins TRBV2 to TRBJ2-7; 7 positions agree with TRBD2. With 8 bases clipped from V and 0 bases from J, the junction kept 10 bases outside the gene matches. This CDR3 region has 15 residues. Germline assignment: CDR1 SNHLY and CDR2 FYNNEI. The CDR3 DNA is TGTGCCAGCGCGATACAGCGGGGCAGCTCCTACGAGCAGTACTTC. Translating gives CASAIQRGSSYEQYF.

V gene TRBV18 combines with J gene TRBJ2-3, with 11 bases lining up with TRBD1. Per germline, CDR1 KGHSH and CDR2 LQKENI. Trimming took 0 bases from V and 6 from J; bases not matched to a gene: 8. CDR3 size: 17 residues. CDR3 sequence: CASSPPRGTGGSDTQYF. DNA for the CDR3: TGTGCCAGCTCACCACCGCGTGGGACAGGGGGGTCCGATACGCAGTATTTT. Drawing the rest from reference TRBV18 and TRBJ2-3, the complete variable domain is NAGVMQNPRHLVRRRGQEARLRCSPMKGHSHVYWYRQLPEEGLKFMVYLQKENIIDESGMPKERFSAEFPKEGPSILRIQQVVRGDSAAYFCASSPPRGTGGSDTQYFGPGTRLTVL.

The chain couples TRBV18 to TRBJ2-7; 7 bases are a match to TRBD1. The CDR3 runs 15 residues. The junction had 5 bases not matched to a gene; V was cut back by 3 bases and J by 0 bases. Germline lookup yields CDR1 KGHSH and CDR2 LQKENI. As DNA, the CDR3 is TGTGCCAGCTCACCCCGGGACAGAATCTCCTACGAGCAGTACTTC. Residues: CASSPRDRISYEQYF.

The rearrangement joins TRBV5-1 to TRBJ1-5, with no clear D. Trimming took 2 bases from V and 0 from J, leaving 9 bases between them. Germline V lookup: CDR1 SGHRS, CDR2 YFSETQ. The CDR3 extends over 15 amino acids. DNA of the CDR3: TGCGCCAGCAGCTTTGTAGTTAATAGCAATCAGCCCCAGCATTTT. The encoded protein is CASSFVVNSNQPQHF. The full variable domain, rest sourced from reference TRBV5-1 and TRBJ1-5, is KAGVTQTPRYLIKTRGQQVTLSCSPISGHRSVSWYQQTPGQGLQFLFEYFSETQRNKGNFPGRFSGRQFSNSRSEMNVSTLELGDSALYLCASSFVVNSNQPQHFGDGTRLSIL.

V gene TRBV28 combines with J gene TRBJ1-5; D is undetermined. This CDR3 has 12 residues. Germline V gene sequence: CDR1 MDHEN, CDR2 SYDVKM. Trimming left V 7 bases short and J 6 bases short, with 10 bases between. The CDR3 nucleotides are TGTGCCAGCACCGCAGTTTTTCAGCCCCAGCATTTT. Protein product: CASTAVFQPQHF. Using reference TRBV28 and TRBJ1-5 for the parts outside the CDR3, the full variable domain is DVKVTQSSRYLVKRTGEKVFLECVQDMDHENMFWYRQDPGLGLRLIYFSYDVKMKEKGDIPEGYSVSREKKERFSLILESASTNQTSMYLCASTAVFQPQHFGDGTRLSIL.

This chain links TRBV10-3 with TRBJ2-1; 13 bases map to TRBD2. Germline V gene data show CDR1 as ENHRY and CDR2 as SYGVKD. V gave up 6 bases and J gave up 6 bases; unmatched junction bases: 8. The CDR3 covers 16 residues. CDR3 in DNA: TGTGCCATCAGGGGGACTAGCGGGGCCCTGGGCAATGAGCAGTTCTTC. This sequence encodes CAIRGTSGALGNEQFF.

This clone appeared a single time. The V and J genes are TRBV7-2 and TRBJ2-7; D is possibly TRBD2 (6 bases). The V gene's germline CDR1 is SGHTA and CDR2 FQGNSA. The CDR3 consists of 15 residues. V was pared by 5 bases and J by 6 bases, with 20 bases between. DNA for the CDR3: TGTGCCAGCAGCGGGCCGAGCTTAAAGGGAGGCGAGCAGTACTTC. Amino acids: CASSGPSLKGGEQYF.

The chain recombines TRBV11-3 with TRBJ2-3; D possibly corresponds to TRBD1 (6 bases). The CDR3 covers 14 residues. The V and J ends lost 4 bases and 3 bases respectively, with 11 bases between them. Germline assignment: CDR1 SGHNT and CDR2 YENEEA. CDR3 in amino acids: CASSSGQRTDTQYF. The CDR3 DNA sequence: TGTGCCAGCAGCTCCGGACAGAGGACAGATACGCAGTATTTT.

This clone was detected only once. Here the CDR3 DNA reads TGTGCCAGCAGCGGGGGGGGAAACATTCAGTACTTC. This sequence encodes CASSGGGNIQYF. This chain links TRBV14 with TRBJ2-4; 7 bases match TRBD2. CDR1 is SGHDN and CDR2 is FVKESK in the germline V gene. The CDR3 runs to 12 residues. The junction had 1 base not matched to a gene; V was cut back by 5 bases and J by 6 bases.

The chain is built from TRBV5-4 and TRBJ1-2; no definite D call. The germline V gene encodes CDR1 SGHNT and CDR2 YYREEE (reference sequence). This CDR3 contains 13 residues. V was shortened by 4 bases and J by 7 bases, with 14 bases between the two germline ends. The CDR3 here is CASSRLEAIGYTF. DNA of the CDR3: TGTGCCAGCAGCCGGTTGGAGGCCATTGGCTACACCTTC.

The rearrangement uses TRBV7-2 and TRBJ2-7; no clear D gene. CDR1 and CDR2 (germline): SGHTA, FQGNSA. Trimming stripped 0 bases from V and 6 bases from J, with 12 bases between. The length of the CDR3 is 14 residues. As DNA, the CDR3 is TGTGCCAGCAGCTTAGCGATCACCCCCGGCGAGCAGTACTTC. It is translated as CASSLAITPGEQYF. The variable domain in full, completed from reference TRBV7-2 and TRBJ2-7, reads GAGVSQSPSNKVTEKGKDVELRCDPISGHTALYWYRQSLGQGLEFLIYFQGNSAPDKSGLPSDRFSAERTGGSVSTLTIQRTQQEDSAVYLCASSLAITPGEQYFGPGTRLTVT.

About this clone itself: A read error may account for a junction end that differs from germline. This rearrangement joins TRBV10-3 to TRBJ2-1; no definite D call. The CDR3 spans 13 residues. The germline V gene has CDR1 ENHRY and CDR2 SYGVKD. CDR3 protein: CAISDLSHNEQFF. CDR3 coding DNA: TGTGCCATCAGTGACCTCTCCCACAATGAGCAGTTCTTC.

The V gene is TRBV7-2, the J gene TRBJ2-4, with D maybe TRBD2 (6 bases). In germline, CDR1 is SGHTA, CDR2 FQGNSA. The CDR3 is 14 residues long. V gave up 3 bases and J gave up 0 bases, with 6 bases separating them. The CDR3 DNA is TGTGCCAGCAGCTTGGGGGGAGCCAAAAACATTCAGTACTTC. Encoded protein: CASSLGGAKNIQYF.